The TCR beta chain described here comes from a study of T cell changes during pregnancy in multiple sclerosis. Profiling relied on immunoSEQ multiplex PCR, and the TCRdb table lists in-frame clones only, not all of them. Here the sample spans more than 70,000 clones, around 94% being singletons. The sample here was peripheral blood, taken before pregnancy. This TCR was recovered from a female donor with multiple sclerosis, enrolled in a pregnancy study.

CDR3 loop: CASSDYPTDLSNYGYTF. Written as DNA, the CDR3 is TGTGCCAGCAGCGATTACCCGACAGACCTTTCTAACTATGGCTACACCTTC. This sequence joins TRBV5-6 and TRBJ1-2; D may be TRBD1 (5 bases). V was clipped by 4 bases and J by 0 bases, with 19 bases between them. CDR1 and CDR2 from the germline V gene are SGHDT and YYEEEE. The CDR3 length is 17 residues.